Following are 26 T cell receptor beta chains from one sample sequenced in a study of blood T cells in healthy people across ages. Sample-barcoded 5' priming and a J-beta primer mix drove a second PCR of 7 to 11 cycles. Each CDR3 protein is one row after TCRdb ran MiXCR on the 5' RACE reads. The sample lists about 650,000 distinct CDR3 sequences, about 30% occurring once. The sequencing input was blood. The source is a woman aged 80 or over in good health.

This rearrangement joins TRBV20-1 to TRBJ2-5; TRBD1 matches 9 bases. Per the germline V gene, CDR1 is DFQATT and CDR2 is SNEGSKA (reference sequence). The CDR3 length is 12 residues. The V and J ends lost 5 bases and 6 bases, in that order; junction bases with no gene match: 4. For the CDR3, the DNA is TGCAGTGCTGTGGGACAGGGCCAGACCCAGTACTTC. Protein product: CSAVGQGQTQYF.

Comments on this clonotype: This may be a read error, as it is one base from a much larger clone. The chain carries TRBV10-3 and TRBJ2-7; 7 nucleotides match TRBD2. CDR3 length: 11 amino acids. Trimming took 11 bases from V and 8 from J; bases not matched to a gene: 9. Germline V lookup: CDR1 ENHRY, CDR2 SYGVKD. The DNA for the CDR3 is TGTGCCTGCGGCCAGGGACTACAGCAGTACTTC. Encoded protein: CACGQGLQQYF.

This clonotype was seen more than once but under ten times. This sequence joins TRBV2 and TRBJ1-2; tentatively, D is TRBD1 (6 bases). The CDR3 loop spans 13 amino acids. From germline, CDR1 is SNHLY and CDR2 FYNNEI. V lost 6 bases and J 8 bases, leaving 16 bases between the germline ends. Written as DNA, the CDR3 is TGTGCCAGCAGCGCGGGTATGGGGGGCGGCTACACCTTC. Its translation is CASSAGMGGGYTF.

This clonotype was recorded many times. The chain couples TRBV6-1 to TRBJ2-5; 7 bases are shared with TRBD2. The CDR3 spans 14 residues. Germline V lookup: CDR1 MNHNS, CDR2 SASEGT. V lost 6 bases to trimming and J lost 2 bases; unmatched junction nucleotides: 6. The CDR3 spells CASRSGGLQETQYF. The CDR3 bases are TGTGCCAGCAGATCGGGGGGATTGCAAGAGACCCAGTACTTC.

This clonotype was counted only a few times. The chain carries TRBV25-1 and TRBJ1-2; tentative D call: TRBD1 (5 bases). The germline V and J ends were trimmed by 3 bases and 7 bases, with 12 bases remaining between them. The CDR3 totals 13 residues. The V gene's germline CDR1 is MGHDK and CDR2 SYGVNS. The DNA of the CDR3 is TGTGCCAGCAGTGAGGCAGGGAGGGGTGGCTACACCTTC. As protein: CASSEAGRGGYTF.

This clonotype has at least ten counts. This chain links TRBV15 with TRBJ1-2; D gene ambiguous. Germline V gene sequence: CDR1 LNHNV, CDR2 YYDKDF (reference sequence). The ends were cut back, 0 bases at V and 7 bases at J, with 12 bases in the middle. This CDR3 is 14 amino acids long. The CDR3 sequence is CATSREPQRGGYTF. The CDR3 bases are TGTGCCACCAGCAGAGAACCCCAGCGGGGTGGCTACACCTTC.

For this clonotype: Possible read error: a much larger clone is one base away. The V gene is TRBV5-4, the J gene TRBJ2-7; D uncertain. This CDR3 has 15 residues. Germline V gene lookup returns CDR1 SGHNT and CDR2 YYREEE (reference sequence). V lost 3 bases, J lost 0 bases, and 13 bases lay in between. The CDR3 DNA follows: TGTGCCAGCAGCTCGCCGGCCCCTCCCTCCTACGAGCAGTACTTC. Amino acids: CASSSPAPPSYEQYF.

The J gene is TRBJ2-4, the V gene TRBV5-1, with 7 bases identical to TRBD1. The closer fit of TRBJ2-5 to the DNA end suggests the J call may be wrong. Germline CDR1 reads SGHRS; CDR2 reads YFSETQ. The CDR3 totals 15 residues. This CDR3 is CASSLVQGLGETQYF. CDR3 nucleotide sequence: TGCGCCAGCAGCTTGGTACAGGGGCTAGGGGAGACCCAGTACTTC.

Concerning this clonotype itself: The junction does not match germline at one end; this may be a read error. The chain links TRBV28 to TRBJ1-1; D not resolved. This CDR3 region has 13 residues. The germline CDR1 and CDR2 sequences are MDHEN and SYDVKM. Here the CDR3 DNA reads TGTGCCAGCAGTTTCCGGCGTTACACTGAATCTTTCTTT. This sequence encodes CASSFRRYTESFF.

CDR3 sequence reads: CASSTDSYGYTF. CDR3 nucleotide sequence: TGTGCCAGCAGCACGGACAGCTATGGCTACACCTTC. The chain combines TRBV7-9 with TRBJ1-2, with D possibly matching TRBD1 (6 bases). The CDR3 runs 12 residues. Trimming pared 5 bases from V and 4 bases from J, leaving 8 bases between. The V gene's germline CDR1 is SEHNR and CDR2 FQNEAQ (reference sequence).

The table lists this clonotype with many counts. The chain joins TRBV6-5 to TRBJ1-1; TRBD1 matches at 8 bases. The V segment lost 6 bases and the J segment 4 bases; nucleotides outside the gene matches: 13. The CDR3 has 16 amino acids. From germline, CDR1 is MNHEY and CDR2 SVGAGI. The CDR3 sequence is CASSHRTGRSGTEAFF. CDR3 DNA sequence: TGTGCCAGCAGCCATAGGACAGGGAGGTCGGGCACTGAAGCTTTCTTT.

Concerning this clonotype: Here the CDR3 omits its conserved ending phenylalanine or tryptophan, so a read error is the likely source. The chain uses TRBV12-3 or TRBV12-4 and TRBJ2-2; D not certain. Trimming removed 6 bases from V and 5 bases from J, with 4 bases in between. CDR3 length: 11 amino acids. The CDR3 region has the DNA TGTGCCAGCAGGCGTACCGGGGAGCTGTTTGTT. Translated, it gives CASRRTGELFV.

The sample holds a few counts of this clonotype. One base away lies a much larger clone, so this may be a sequencing read error. J is TRBJ1-6 and V is TRBV7-9, with TRBD1 matching over 8 bases. The germline V gene has CDR1 SEHNR and CDR2 FQNEAQ (reference sequence). The CDR3 extends over 15 amino acids. CDR3 loop: CAGQDRDSYNSPPHF. As DNA, the CDR3 is TGTGCCGGTCAGGACAGGGATTCGTATAATTCACCCCCCCACTTT.

This clonotype was found many times. CDR3 sequence reads: CASRLSSGGKYNEQFF. CDR3 nucleotides: TGTGCCAGCAGACTTAGTAGCGGGGGTAAATACAATGAGCAGTTCTTC. This chain uses TRBV7-8 with TRBJ2-1, with 9 bases that match TRBD2. V trimming: 6 bases; J trimming: 4 bases; junction bases outside the gene matches: 10. The CDR3 runs 16 residues. Per germline, CDR1 SGHVS and CDR2 FQNEAQ.

The chain recombines TRBV11-1 with TRBJ2-5; 9 bases agree with TRBD1. In germline, CDR1 is SGHAT, CDR2 FQDESV (reference sequence). The length of the CDR3 is 18 residues. V lost 5 bases, J lost 0 bases, and 13 bases stayed unmatched. For the CDR3, the DNA is TGTGCCAGCAGCGATGAGGAGAGGGACAGGGAGTACCAAGAGACCCAGTACTTC. The encoded protein is CASSDEERDREYQETQYF.

This chain joins TRBV20-1 and TRBJ1-1; perhaps TRBD1 as D (5 bases). Germline-derived CDR1 and CDR2 are DFQATT and SNEGSKA (reference sequence). The CDR3 covers 15 residues. The V gene lost 0 bases and the J gene lost 1 base, with 12 bases spanning the gap. The DNA for the CDR3 is TGCAGTGCTAGAGATCGGGGCCGTCCGAACACTGAAGCTTTCTTT. As protein: CSARDRGRPNTEAFF.

The chain carries TRBV7-2 and TRBJ2-3; D ambiguous. The CDR3 extends over 13 amino acids. V shed 4 bases and J shed 4 bases, with 9 bases lying between them. CDR1 and CDR2 from the germline V gene are SGHTA and FQGNSA. Here the CDR3 reads CASSYFIPDTQYF. In nucleotides, the CDR3 is TGTGCCAGCAGCTACTTCATTCCAGATACGCAGTATTTT.

Concerning this clonotype itself: A much larger clone is a single base away; this may be a read error. The chain recombines TRBV11-2 with TRBJ2-1; maybe TRBD2 (6 bases). The V gene lost 5 bases and the J gene lost 5 bases, with 16 bases spanning the gap. CDR3 length: 15 residues. The germline CDR1 and CDR2 sequences are SGHAT and FQNNGV. The DNA for the CDR3 is TGTGCCAGCAGCGCCGCTAGCGTATCCCACAATGAGCAGTTCTTC. It encodes CASSAASVSHNEQFF. Together with reference TRBV11-2 and TRBJ2-1, the CDR3 gives the full variable domain: EAGVAQSPRYKIIEKRQSVAFWCNPISGHATLYWYQQILGQGPKLLIQFQNNGVVDDSQLPKDRFSAERLKGVDSTLKIQPAKLEDSAVYLCASSAASVSHNEQFFGPGTRLTVL.

The V gene is TRBV7-2, the J gene TRBJ2-2; maybe TRBD2 (6 bases). CDR1 and CDR2 from the germline V gene are SGHTA and FQGNSA. Trimming took off 5 bases at V and 9 bases at J, with 13 bases between the two ends. The CDR3 is 13 amino acids. This CDR3 reads CASSQTAGRELFF. The CDR3 DNA reads TGTGCCAGCAGCCAGACAGCGGGCCGGGAGCTGTTTTTT.

Ten or more counts support this clonotype. The chain combines TRBV30 with TRBJ1-2; no reliable D call. V was trimmed by 0 bases and J by 12 bases, leaving 14 bases between them. The V gene's germline CDR1 is GTSNPN and CDR2 SVGIG (reference sequence). This CDR3 is built from 12 residues. The CDR3 nucleotides read TGTGCCTGGAGTGTAGGCCCAGGCCGCAACACCTTC. It specifies CAWSVGPGRNTF.

As concerns this clonotype: The junction differs from germline at one of its ends, possibly a read error. The V call is TRBV5-1, the J call TRBJ2-1; D not certain. The CDR3 has 13 residues. The V gene's germline CDR1 is SGHRS and CDR2 YFSETQ. In DNA, the CDR3 is TGCGCCAACAGCTGGGCGAGCTACAATGAGCAGTTCTTC. Amino acid sequence: CANSWASYNEQFF.

This rearrangement joins TRBV4-3 to TRBJ1-3; D remains ambiguous. Per germline, CDR1 LGHNA and CDR2 YSLEER. The CDR3 spans 16 residues. The germline V and J ends were trimmed by 0 bases and 3 bases, with 12 bases remaining between them. The CDR3 region is CASSQDQVLSGNTIYF. Here the CDR3 DNA reads TGCGCCAGCAGCCAAGATCAGGTCTTGAGTGGAAACACCATATATTTT.

The rearrangement links TRBV6-5 to TRBJ2-2; 9 bases fit TRBD1. Germline V CDR1 and CDR2: MNHEY, SVGAGI. CDR3 length: 16 amino acids. After removal of 0 bases from V and 6 bases from J, the junction contained 5 bases not matched to a gene. CDR3 nucleotides: TGTGCCAGCAGTTACTCTTGGGACAGGGCTGCCGGGGAGCTGTTTTTT. Translation gives CASSYSWDRAAGELFF.

This clonotype was picked up many times. The chain combines TRBV6-2 or TRBV6-3 with TRBJ2-2; no clear D gene. The CDR3 runs to 12 residues. Looked up from germline, CDR1 is MNHEY and CDR2 is SVGEGT. V was cut by 7 bases and J by 3 bases, with 6 bases left in between. The CDR3 reads CASMSDTGELFF. The DNA of the CDR3 is TGTGCCAGCATGAGCGACACCGGGGAGCTGTTTTTT.

This clonotype was seen repeatedly, ten times or more. The V gene is TRBV28, the J gene TRBJ1-2; 7 nucleotides match TRBD1. V lost 6 bases to trimming and J lost 4 bases; unmatched junction nucleotides: 8. The CDR3 covers 14 residues. Germline CDR1 reads MDHEN; CDR2 reads SYDVKM. CDR3 sequence reads: CASSSTGAGYGYTF. The CDR3, as DNA: TGTGCCAGCAGCTCCACAGGGGCGGGCTATGGCTACACCTTC.

Many counts were recorded for this clonotype. J is TRBJ2-7 and V is TRBV7-2, with D possibly matching TRBD2 (7 bases). The V gene's germline CDR1 is SGHTA and CDR2 FQGNSA. V lost 5 bases to trimming and J lost 1 base, with 18 bases between them. CDR3 length: 16 amino acids. CDR3 in DNA: TGTGCCAGCAGCGCACTCCTCGGGGGGCCGTCCTACGAGCAGTACTTC. This encodes CASSALLGGPSYEQYF.